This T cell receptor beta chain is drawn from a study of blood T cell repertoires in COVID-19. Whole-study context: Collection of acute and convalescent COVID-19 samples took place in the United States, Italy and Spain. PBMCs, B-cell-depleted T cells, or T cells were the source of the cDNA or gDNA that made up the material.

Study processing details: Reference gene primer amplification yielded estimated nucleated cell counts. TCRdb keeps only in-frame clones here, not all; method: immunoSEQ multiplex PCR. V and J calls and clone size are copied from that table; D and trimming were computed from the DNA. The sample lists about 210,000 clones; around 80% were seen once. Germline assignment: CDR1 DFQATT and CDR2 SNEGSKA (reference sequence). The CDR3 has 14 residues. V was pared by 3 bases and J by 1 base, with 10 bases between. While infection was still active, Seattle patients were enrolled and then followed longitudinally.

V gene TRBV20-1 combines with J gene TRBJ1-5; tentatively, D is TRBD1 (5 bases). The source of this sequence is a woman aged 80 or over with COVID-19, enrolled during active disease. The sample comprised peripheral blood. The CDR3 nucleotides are TGCAGTGCTAGTGCGCCAGGGAGCAATCAGCCCCAGCATTTT. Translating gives CSASAPGSNQPQHF.